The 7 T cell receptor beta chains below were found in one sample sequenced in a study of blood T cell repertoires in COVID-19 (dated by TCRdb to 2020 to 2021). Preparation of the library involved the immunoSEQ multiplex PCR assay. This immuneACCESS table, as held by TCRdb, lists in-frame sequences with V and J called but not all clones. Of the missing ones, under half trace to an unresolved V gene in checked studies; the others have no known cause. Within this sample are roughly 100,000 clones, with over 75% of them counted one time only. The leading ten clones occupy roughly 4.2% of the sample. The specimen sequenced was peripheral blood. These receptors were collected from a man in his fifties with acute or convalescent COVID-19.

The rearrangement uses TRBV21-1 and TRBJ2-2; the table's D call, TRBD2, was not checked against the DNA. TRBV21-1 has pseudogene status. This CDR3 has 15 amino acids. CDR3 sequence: CASIGRGGDTGELFF. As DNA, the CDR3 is TGTGCCAGCATAGGGCGGGGGGGTGACACCGGGGAGCTGTTTTTT.

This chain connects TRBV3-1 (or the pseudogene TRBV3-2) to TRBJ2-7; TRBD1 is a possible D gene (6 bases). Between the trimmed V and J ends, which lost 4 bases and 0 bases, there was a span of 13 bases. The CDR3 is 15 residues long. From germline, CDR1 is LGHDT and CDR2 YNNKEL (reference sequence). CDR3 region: CASSPTGPFSYEQYF. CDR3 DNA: TGTGCCAGCAGCCCTACAGGGCCCTTCTCCTACGAGCAGTACTTC.

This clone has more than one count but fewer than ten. CDR3 sequence: CASNMGQGNQPQHF. The CDR3, as DNA: TGTGCCAGCAACATGGGACAGGGCAATCAGCCCCAGCATTTT. The chain combines TRBV19 with TRBJ1-5; 8 positions match TRBD1. CDR3 length: 14 residues. CDR1 and CDR2 (germline): LNHDA, SQIVND (reference sequence). After removal of 9 bases from V and 2 bases from J, the junction contained 6 bases not matched to a gene.

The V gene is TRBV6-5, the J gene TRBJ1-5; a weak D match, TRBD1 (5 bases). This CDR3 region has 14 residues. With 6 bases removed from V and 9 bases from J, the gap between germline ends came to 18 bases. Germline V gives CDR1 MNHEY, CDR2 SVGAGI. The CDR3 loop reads CASSPGSNLRPQHF. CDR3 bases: TGTGCCAGCAGCCCAGGGTCGAATCTGAGGCCCCAGCATTTT.

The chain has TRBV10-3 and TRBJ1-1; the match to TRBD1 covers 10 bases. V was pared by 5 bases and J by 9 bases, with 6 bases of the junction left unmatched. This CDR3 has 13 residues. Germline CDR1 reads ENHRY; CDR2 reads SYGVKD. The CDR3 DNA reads TGTGCCATCAGTCCCGGGACAGGGGTTCAAGCTTTCTTT. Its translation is CAISPGTGVQAFF.

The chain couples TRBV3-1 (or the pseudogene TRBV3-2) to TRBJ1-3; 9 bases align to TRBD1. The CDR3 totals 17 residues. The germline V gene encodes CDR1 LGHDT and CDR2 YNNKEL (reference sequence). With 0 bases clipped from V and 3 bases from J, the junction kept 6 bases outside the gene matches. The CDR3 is CASSQDRTGVFGNTIYF. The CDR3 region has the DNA TGTGCCAGCAGCCAAGATAGGACAGGGGTATTTGGAAACACCATATATTTT.

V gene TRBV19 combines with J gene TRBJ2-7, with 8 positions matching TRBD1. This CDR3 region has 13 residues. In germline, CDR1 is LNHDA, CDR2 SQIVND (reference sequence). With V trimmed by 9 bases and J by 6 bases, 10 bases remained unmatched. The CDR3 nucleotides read TGTGCCAGCCGACAGGGGACGAGCATCGAGCAGTACTTC. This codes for CASRQGTSIEQYF.